This record covers a single T cell receptor beta chain. The data are from a study of T cells in Graves' hyperthyroidism and ophthalmopathy. Researchers amplified the TCR beta CDR3 regions from RNA transcripts. The HTBI set primed first-round TCR CDR3 RT-PCR. TCRdb reanalysed the multiplex PCR reads using MiXCR and keeps one entry per CDR3 protein. This sample has approximately 610,000 distinct CDR3 sequences, with under 15% found just once. This clonotype originated in a woman in her thirties or forties with Graves' ophthalmopathy. Specimen: blood.

DNA for the CDR3: TGTGCCAGCAGTTTCTCTCACGGTCAGGGGCCGATTTTTGGTACGCAGTATTTT. This codes for CASSFSHGQGPIFGTQYF. This chain connects TRBV28 to TRBJ2-3, with D tentatively TRBD1 (6 bases). The ends were cut back, 3 bases at V and 8 bases at J, with 27 bases in the middle. This CDR3 has 18 residues. Germline CDR1 and CDR2: MDHEN and SYDVKM.